A single sample is the source of the 18 T cell receptor beta chains below, sequenced in a study of blood T cell repertoires in COVID-19 (TCRdb year 2020). Library preparation used the immunoSEQ multiplex PCR assay. TCRdb carries this immuneACCESS record with in-frame sequences only. Its versions omit some clonotypes, under half of them owing to an unresolved V gene in the studies checked, with the rest unexplained. The sample table lists approximately 210,000 clones, 65% to 85% of them with a count of one. The ten largest clonotypes hold about 8.9% of the sample. Sequenced sample: peripheral blood. The receptors originated from a woman aged 45-65 years with acute or convalescent COVID-19.

The chain employs TRBV14 and TRBJ2-6; maybe TRBD1 (6 bases). The CDR3 is made up of 16 amino acids. Germline CDR1 is SGHDN and CDR2 is FVKESK. V was cut by 0 bases and J by 2 bases, with 8 bases left in between. CDR3 sequence reads: CASSQDWGPGANVLTF. The DNA of the CDR3 is TGTGCCAGCAGCCAAGACTGGGGGCCTGGGGCCAACGTCCTGACTTTC.

The rearrangement links TRBV28 to TRBJ2-1; tentative D call: TRBD1 (6 bases). This CDR3 contains 16 residues. V was pared by 6 bases and J by 0 bases, with 15 bases between. The germline V gene encodes CDR1 MDHEN and CDR2 SYDVKM. The CDR3 region has the DNA TGTGCCAGCAGATTCACCGGGACATTCTCCTACAATGAGCAGTTCTTC. Amino acids: CASRFTGTFSYNEQFF.

The J gene is TRBJ2-3, the V gene TRBV27; tentatively, D is TRBD2 (6 bases). The CDR3 extends over 16 amino acids. Trimming shortened V by 2 bases and J by 1 base, and 13 bases separated the two germline ends. CDR1 MNHEY and CDR2 SMNVEV come from the germline V gene (reference sequence). CDR3 residues: CASSLVGGVGTDTQYF. CDR3 nucleotides: TGTGCCAGCAGTTTAGTGGGCGGGGTGGGCACAGATACGCAGTATTTT.

The J gene is TRBJ1-1, the V gene TRBV14; possibly TRBD1 for D (5 bases). Germline CDR1 reads SGHDN; CDR2 reads FVKESK. Trimming stripped 4 bases from V and 3 bases from J, with 15 bases between. The CDR3 extends over 15 amino acids. The CDR3 sequence is CASSLRRGWDTEAFF. CDR3 sequence (DNA): TGTGCCAGCAGCCTTCGGCGGGGGTGGGACACTGAAGCTTTCTTT. The full variable domain, its missing parts supplied by reference TRBV14 and TRBJ1-1, is EAGVTQFPSHSVIEKGQTVTLRCDPISGHDNLYWYRRVMGKEIKFLLHFVKESKQDESGMPNNRFLAERTGGTYSTLKVQPAELEDSGVYFCASSLRRGWDTEAFFGQGTRLTVV.

For this clone: A read error likely explains this, since a far larger clone differs by one base. Other DNA sequences in the sample encode the same CDR3. This chain uses TRBV6-4 with TRBJ2-1, with TRBD2 matching over 8 bases. Germline V gives CDR1 MRHNA, CDR2 SNTAGT. Germline trimming cut 4 bases from V and 4 bases from J; bases unmatched to any gene: 3. This CDR3 region has 14 residues. The chain's CDR3 is CASSVLAGYNEQFF. DNA for the CDR3: TGTGCCAGCAGTGTGCTAGCGGGTTACAATGAGCAGTTCTTC.

The V call is TRBV19, the J call TRBJ2-2, with 7 positions matching TRBD2. The CDR3 is 16 amino acids. CDR1 LNHDA and CDR2 SQIVND come from the germline V gene (reference sequence). Losses at the gene ends were 2 bases for V and 5 bases for J; bases not matched to a gene: 8. The CDR3 here is CASSISAGQWTGELFF. CDR3 nucleotide sequence: TGTGCCAGTAGTATATCAGCGGGGCAGTGGACCGGGGAGCTGTTTTTT. Variable domain in full (rest from reference TRBV19 and TRBJ2-2): DGGITQSPKYLFRKEGQNVTLSCEQNLNHDAMYWYRQDPGQGLRLIYYSQIVNDFQKGDIAEGYSVSREKKESFPLTVTSAQKNPTAFYLCASSISAGQWTGELFFGEGSRLTVL.

This clone turned up a few times. This chain connects TRBV4-2 to TRBJ2-1, with 9 bases aligning to TRBD2. Germline values: CDR1 LGHNA, CDR2 YNFKEQ. The CDR3 has 14 amino acids. V lost 4 bases to trimming and J lost 14 bases; unmatched junction nucleotides: 12. The CDR3 spells CASSPPQREEPKFF. DNA for the CDR3: TGTGCCAGCAGCCCCCCCCAGCGGGAGGAACCGAAGTTCTTC.

V usage is TRBV10-2 and J usage is TRBJ2-3, with TRBD2 identical over 9 bases. Per germline, CDR1 WSHSY and CDR2 SAAADI. Trimming removed 1 base from V and 4 bases from J; junction bases left unmatched: 6. This CDR3 comprises 16 residues. The CDR3 DNA reads TGCGCCAGCAGTGAGTTGCGGGGGGGCGCAGCAGATACGCAGTATTTT. Protein: CASSELRGGAADTQYF.

This clone was seen more than once but under ten times. The chain employs TRBV14 and TRBJ1-2; 7 bases align to TRBD1. Germline CDR1 is SGHDN and CDR2 is FVKESK. Germline trimming cut 5 bases from V and 4 bases from J; bases unmatched to any gene: 7. This CDR3 is built from 14 residues. This CDR3 is CASSERDRRYGYTF. The CDR3 nucleotides are TGTGCCAGCAGCGAGAGGGACAGACGCTATGGCTACACCTTC.

The CDR3 protein is CASSPGAGGKGVTQYF. The CDR3 nucleotides are TGTGCCAGCAGCCCAGGAGCGGGAGGCAAGGGGGTGACCCAGTACTTC. The chain links TRBV5-6 to TRBJ2-5; 9 positions agree with TRBD2. This CDR3 is 16 amino acids long. CDR1 SGHDT and CDR2 YYEEEE come from the germline V gene. V lost 4 bases to trimming and J lost 7 bases; unmatched junction nucleotides: 14.

The chain combines TRBV19 with TRBJ2-3, with D tentatively TRBD1 (5 bases). In germline, CDR1 is LNHDA, CDR2 SQIVND (reference sequence). V was cut by 1 base and J by 3 bases, with 11 bases left in between. This CDR3 has 15 residues. The CDR3 here is CASSIGGTRTDTQYF. CDR3 DNA: TGTGCCAGTAGTATAGGGGGCACGAGGACAGATACGCAGTATTTT.

The chain recombines TRBV24-1 with TRBJ2-5; 7 bases are a match to TRBD1. Germline V gives CDR1 KGHDR, CDR2 SFDVKD. This CDR3 region has 16 residues. The J segment lost 3 bases and the V segment lost 0 bases, leaving 6 bases of the junction unmatched. The DNA for the CDR3 is TGTGCCACCAGTGATTTGCGGTTAGGGGGCGAAGAGACCCAGTACTTC. This translates into CATSDLRLGGEETQYF.

In regard to this clone: This CDR3 is also generated by other DNA sequences in the sample. The chain has TRBV5-4 and TRBJ2-3; 8 bases map to TRBD1. Trimming took 3 bases from V and 3 from J; bases not matched to a gene: 3. The CDR3 runs to 14 residues. Germline V gene sequence: CDR1 SGHNT, CDR2 YYREEE (reference sequence). DNA for the CDR3: TGTGCCAGCAGCTCTGGACAGGGAACAGATACGCAGTATTTT. Translation: CASSSGQGTDTQYF.

This clone was observed a few times. The genes are TRBV15 and TRBJ1-5; D is unresolved. The CDR3 runs 16 residues. Deletions cut 1 base from V and 2 bases from J, with 12 bases between. CDR1 LNHNV and CDR2 YYDKDF come from the germline V gene (reference sequence). CDR3 residues: CATSRGGGLGNQPQHF. The CDR3, as DNA: TGTGCCACCAGCAGAGGGGGAGGGTTGGGCAATCAGCCCCAGCATTTT.

The J gene is TRBJ1-2, the V gene TRBV25-1; D gene ambiguous. Trimming removed 4 bases at V and 1 base at J, with 10 bases between. This CDR3 has 14 residues. Germline V gene lookup returns CDR1 MGHDK and CDR2 SYGVNS. This chain's CDR3 is CASSGAGRNYGYTF. CDR3 in DNA: TGTGCCAGCAGTGGGGCAGGTCGTAACTATGGCTACACCTTC.

The rearrangement joins TRBV2 to TRBJ2-7, with 11 bases aligning to TRBD1. This CDR3 is built from 14 residues. CDR1 is SNHLY, CDR2 FYNNEI, per germline. J lost 7 bases, V lost 5 bases, and 7 bases had no gene match. This chain's CDR3 is CASSPGQGAGEQYF. Written as DNA, the CDR3 is TGTGCCAGCAGTCCCGGACAGGGGGCTGGAGAGCAGTACTTC.

J is TRBJ2-3 and V is TRBV3-1 (or the pseudogene TRBV3-2), with 13 bases lining up with TRBD2. The trim removed 4 bases at V and 5 bases at J, leaving 6 bases unmatched. Germline CDR1 and CDR2: LGHDT and YNNKEL (reference sequence). The CDR3 runs to 16 residues. CDR3 sequence: CASSRRTSGGRDTQYF. As DNA, the CDR3 is TGTGCCAGCAGCCGCCGGACTAGCGGGGGAAGAGATACGCAGTATTTT.

The chain carries TRBV6-5 and TRBJ2-5; TRBD1 is a possible D gene (6 bases). Trimming shortened V by 2 bases and J by 5 bases, and 18 bases separated the two germline ends. This CDR3 is 16 amino acids long. The germline CDR1 and CDR2 sequences are MNHEY and SVGAGI. Here the CDR3 reads CASSYQPPGVGETQYF. The CDR3 bases are TGTGCCAGCAGTTACCAGCCCCCAGGGGTAGGGGAGACCCAGTACTTC.